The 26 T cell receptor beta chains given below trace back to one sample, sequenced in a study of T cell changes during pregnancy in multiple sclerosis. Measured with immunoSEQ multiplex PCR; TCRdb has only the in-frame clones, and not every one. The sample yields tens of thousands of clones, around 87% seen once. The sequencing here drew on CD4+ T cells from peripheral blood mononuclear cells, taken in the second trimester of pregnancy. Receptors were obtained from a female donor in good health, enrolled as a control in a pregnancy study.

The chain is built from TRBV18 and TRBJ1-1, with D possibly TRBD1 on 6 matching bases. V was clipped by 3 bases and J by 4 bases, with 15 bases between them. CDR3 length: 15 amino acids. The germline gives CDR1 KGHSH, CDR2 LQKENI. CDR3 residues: CASSPGLGGGTEAFF. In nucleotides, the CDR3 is TGTGCCAGCTCACCGGGCCTAGGGGGGGGCACTGAAGCTTTCTTT.

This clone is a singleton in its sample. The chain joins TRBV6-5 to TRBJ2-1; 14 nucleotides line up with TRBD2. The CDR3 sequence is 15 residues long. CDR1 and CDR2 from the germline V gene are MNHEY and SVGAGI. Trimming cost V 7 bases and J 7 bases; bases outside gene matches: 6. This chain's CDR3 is CASTTGTSGSNEQFF. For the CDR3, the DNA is TGTGCCAGCACCACCGGGACTAGCGGGAGTAATGAGCAGTTCTTC.

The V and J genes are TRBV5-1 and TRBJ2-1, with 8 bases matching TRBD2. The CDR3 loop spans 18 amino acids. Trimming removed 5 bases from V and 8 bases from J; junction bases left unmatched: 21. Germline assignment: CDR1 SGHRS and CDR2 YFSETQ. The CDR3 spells CASRNPPRLTGGADEQFF. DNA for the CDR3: TGCGCCAGCAGGAACCCACCACGTTTGACGGGAGGGGCGGATGAGCAGTTCTTC.

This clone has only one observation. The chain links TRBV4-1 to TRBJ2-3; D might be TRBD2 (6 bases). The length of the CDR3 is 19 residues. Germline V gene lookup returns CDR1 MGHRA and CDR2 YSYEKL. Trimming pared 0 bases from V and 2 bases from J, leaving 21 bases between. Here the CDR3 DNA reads TGCGCCAGCAGCCAAGATCCTCCGGGGACTCACCCTTCCACAGATACGCAGTATTTT. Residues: CASSQDPPGTHPSTDTQYF.

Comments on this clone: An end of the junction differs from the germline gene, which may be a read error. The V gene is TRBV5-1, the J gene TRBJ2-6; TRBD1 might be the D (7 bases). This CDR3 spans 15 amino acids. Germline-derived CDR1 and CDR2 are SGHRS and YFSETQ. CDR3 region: CASRLEGAGANVLTF. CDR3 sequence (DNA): TGCGCCAGCAGGTTGGAGGGGGCCGGGGCCAACGTCCTGACTTTC. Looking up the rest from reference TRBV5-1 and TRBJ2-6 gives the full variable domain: KAGVTQTPRYLIKTRGQQVTLSCSPISGHRSVSWYQQTPGQGLQFLFEYFSETQRNKGNFPGRFSGRQFSNSRSEMNVSTLELGDSALYLCASRLEGAGANVLTFGAGSRLTVL.

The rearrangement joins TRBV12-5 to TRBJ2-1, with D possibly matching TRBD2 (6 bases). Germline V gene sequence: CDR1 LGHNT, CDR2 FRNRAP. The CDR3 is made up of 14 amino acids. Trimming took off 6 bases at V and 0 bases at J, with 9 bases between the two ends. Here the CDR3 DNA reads TGTGCTAGTGGGCGGGGAAGCTCCTACAATGAGCAGTTCTTC. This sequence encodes CASGRGSSYNEQFF.

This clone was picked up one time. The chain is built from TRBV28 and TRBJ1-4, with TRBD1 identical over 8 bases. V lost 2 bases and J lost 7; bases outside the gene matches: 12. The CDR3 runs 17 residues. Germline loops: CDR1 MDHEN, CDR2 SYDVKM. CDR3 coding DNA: TGTGCCAGCAGTTTAGCGGAGGCAGGGGGCTTTGGTGAAAAACTGTTTTTT. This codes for CASSLAEAGGFGEKLFF.

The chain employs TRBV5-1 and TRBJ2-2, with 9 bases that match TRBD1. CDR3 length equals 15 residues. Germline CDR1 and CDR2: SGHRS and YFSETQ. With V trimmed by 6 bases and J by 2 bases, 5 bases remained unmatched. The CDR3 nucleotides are TGCGCCAGCACCACAGGGGGCGGTAACACCGGGGAGCTGTTTTTT. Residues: CASTTGGGNTGELFF.

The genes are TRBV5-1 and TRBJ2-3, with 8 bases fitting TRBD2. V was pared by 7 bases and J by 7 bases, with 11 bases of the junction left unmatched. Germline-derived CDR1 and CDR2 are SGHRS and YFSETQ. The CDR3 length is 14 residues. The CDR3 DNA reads TGCGCCAGCGGTAGCGGGGCGGTCGGAAATACGCAGTATTTT. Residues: CASGSGAVGNTQYF.

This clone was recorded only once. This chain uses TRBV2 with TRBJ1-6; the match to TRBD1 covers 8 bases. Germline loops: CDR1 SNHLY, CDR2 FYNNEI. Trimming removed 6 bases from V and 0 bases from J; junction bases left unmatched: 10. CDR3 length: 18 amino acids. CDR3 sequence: CASRTGVTRSSYNSPLHF. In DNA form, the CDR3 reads TGTGCCAGCAGGACAGGGGTGACAAGGAGCTCCTATAATTCACCCCTCCACTTT. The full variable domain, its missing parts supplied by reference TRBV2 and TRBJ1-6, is EPEVTQTPSHQVTQMGQEVILRCVPISNHLYFYWYRQILGQKVEFLVSFYNNEISEKSEIFDDQFSVERPDGSNFTLKIRSTKLEDSAMYFCASRTGVTRSSYNSPLHFGNGTRLTVT.

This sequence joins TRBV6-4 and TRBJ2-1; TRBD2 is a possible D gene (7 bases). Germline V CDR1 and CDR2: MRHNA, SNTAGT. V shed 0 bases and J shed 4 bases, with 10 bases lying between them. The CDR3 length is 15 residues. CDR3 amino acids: CASSDSGGPYNEQFF. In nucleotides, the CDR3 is TGTGCCAGCAGTGACTCCGGGGGGCCGTACAATGAGCAGTTCTTC.

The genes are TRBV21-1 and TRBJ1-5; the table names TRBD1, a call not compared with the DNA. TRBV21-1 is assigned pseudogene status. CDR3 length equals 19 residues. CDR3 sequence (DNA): TGTGCCAGCAGCACTTCCCGGGACAGGGGTTTTTGGGGCAATCAGCCCCAGCATTTT. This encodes CASSTSRDRGFWGNQPQHF.

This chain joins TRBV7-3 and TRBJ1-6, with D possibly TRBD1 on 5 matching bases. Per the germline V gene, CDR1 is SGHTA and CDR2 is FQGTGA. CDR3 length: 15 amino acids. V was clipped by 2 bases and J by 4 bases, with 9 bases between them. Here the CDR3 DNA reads TGTGCCAGCAGCTTAGCCACAGGTTATAATTCACCCCTCCACTTT. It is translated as CASSLATGYNSPLHF.

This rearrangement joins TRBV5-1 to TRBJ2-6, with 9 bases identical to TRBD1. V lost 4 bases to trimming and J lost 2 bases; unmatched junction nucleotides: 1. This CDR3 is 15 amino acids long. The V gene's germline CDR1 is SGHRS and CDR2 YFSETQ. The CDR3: CASSRQGAGANVLTF. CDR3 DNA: TGCGCCAGCAGCCGACAGGGGGCTGGGGCCAACGTCCTGACTTTC.

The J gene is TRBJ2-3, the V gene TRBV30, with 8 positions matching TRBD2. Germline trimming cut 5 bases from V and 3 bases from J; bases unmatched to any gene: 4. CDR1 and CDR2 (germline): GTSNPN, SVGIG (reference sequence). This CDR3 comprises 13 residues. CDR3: CAWSSGGTDTQYF. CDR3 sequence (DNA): TGTGCCTGGTCCTCGGGGGGGACAGATACGCAGTATTTT.

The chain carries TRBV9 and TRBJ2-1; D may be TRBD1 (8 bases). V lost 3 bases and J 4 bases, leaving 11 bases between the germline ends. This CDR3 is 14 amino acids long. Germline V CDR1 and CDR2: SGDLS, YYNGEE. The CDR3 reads CASSAQGGYNEQFF. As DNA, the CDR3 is TGTGCCAGCAGCGCACAGGGGGGGTACAATGAGCAGTTCTTC.

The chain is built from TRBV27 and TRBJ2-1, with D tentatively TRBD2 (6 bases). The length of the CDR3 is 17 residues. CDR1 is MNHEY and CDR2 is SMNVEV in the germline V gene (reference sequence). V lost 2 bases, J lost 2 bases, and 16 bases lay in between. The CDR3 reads CASSLGDSGDPYNEQFF. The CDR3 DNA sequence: TGTGCCAGCAGTTTAGGGGATAGCGGTGACCCCTACAATGAGCAGTTCTTC.

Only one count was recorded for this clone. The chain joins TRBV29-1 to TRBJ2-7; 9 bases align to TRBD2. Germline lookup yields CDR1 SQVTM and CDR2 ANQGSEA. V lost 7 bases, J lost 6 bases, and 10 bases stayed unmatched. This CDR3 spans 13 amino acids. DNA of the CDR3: TGCAGCGGTCAGAGCGGGGGGTCCGGCGAGCAGTACTTC. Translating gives CSGQSGGSGEQYF.

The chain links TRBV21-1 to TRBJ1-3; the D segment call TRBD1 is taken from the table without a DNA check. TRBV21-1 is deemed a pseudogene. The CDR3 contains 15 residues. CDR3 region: CASPCAGGSGNTIYF. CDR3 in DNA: TGTGCCAGCCCCTGTGCAGGGGGCTCTGGAAACACCATATATTTT.

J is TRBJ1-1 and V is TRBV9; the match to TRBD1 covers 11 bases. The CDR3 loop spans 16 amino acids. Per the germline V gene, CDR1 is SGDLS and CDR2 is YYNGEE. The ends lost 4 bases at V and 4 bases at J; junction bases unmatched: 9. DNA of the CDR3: TGTGCCAGCAGCCCCCGGACAGGGGGCTGGGGCACTGAAGCTTTCTTT. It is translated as CASSPRTGGWGTEAFF.

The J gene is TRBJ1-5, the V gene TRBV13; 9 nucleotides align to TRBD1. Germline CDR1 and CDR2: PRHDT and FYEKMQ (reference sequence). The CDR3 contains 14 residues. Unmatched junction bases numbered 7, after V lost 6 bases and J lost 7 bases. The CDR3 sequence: CASSLQGAWQPQHF. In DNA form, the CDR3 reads TGTGCCAGCAGTTTACAGGGGGCTTGGCAGCCCCAGCATTTT. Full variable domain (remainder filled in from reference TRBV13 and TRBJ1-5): AAGVIQSPRHLIKEKRETATLKCYPIPRHDTVYWYQQGPGQDPQFLISFYEKMQSDKGSIPDRFSAQQFSDYHSELNMSSLELGDSALYFCASSLQGAWQPQHFGDGTRLSIL.

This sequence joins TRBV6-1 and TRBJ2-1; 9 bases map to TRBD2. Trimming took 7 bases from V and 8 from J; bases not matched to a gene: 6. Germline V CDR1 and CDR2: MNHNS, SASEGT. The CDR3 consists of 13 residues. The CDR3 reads CASKAGGKDEQFF. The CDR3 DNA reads TGTGCCAGCAAAGCGGGGGGCAAGGATGAGCAGTTCTTC.

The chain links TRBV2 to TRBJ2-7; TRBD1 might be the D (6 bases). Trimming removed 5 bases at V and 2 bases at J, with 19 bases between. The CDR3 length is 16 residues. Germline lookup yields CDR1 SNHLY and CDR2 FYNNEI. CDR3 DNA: TGTGCCAGCAGTCCCCCGTGGGGCCGGGACACCTACGAGCAGTACTTC. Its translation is CASSPPWGRDTYEQYF.

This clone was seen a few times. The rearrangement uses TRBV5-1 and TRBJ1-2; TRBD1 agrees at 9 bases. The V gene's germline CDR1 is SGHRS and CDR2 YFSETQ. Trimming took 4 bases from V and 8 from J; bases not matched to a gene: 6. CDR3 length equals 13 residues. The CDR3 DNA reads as TGCGCCAGCAGCACCGGGACAGGGAACGGCTACACCTTC. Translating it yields CASSTGTGNGYTF.

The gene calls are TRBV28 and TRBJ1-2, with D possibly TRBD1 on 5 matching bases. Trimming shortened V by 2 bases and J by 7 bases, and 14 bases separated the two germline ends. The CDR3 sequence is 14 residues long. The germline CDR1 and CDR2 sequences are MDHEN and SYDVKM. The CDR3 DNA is TGTGCCAGCAGTTTAACCAGGGCAGTCGGTGGCTACACCTTC. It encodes CASSLTRAVGGYTF.

The CDR3 nucleotides are TGTGCCTGGGCGTTCGGGGGTCTCGAGACCCAGTACTTC. It is translated as CAWAFGGLETQYF. The chain carries TRBV30 and TRBJ2-5; perhaps TRBD2 as D (6 bases). Germline V CDR1 and CDR2: GTSNPN, SVGIG (reference sequence). The CDR3 consists of 13 residues. V was trimmed by 5 bases and J by 5 bases, leaving 15 bases between them.